This T cell receptor beta chain was found in a study of blood T cells in healthy people across ages. V lost 8 bases to trimming and J lost 4 bases, with 20 bases between them. Germline lookup yields CDR1 GTSNPN and CDR2 SVGIG (reference sequence). The CDR3 extends over 14 amino acids. Each of the donors had approximately 10 milliliters of peripheral blood drawn into EDTA-treated Vacutainer tubes. A sample-barcoded 5' primer and a J-beta primer mix were used in a second PCR of roughly 7 to 11 cycles. MiXCR, applied by TCRdb to the 5' RACE reads, yields one record per CDR3 protein. The data show about 510,000 distinct CDR3 sequences, with around a quarter seen just once and approximately 3.6% held by the top ten. These data also formed part of another study, on T cells of mothers and their children. As reported in that work: Per mother, over 9 million TCR beta CDR3 reads were obtained; per child, about 3 million.

Sequenced: blood. The chain has TRBV30 and TRBJ2-5, with D tentatively TRBD1 or TRBD2 (5 bases each). The sequence came from a boy aged 2 to 10 in good health. CDR3 in amino acids: CARDGASVGETQYF. Written as DNA, the CDR3 is TGTGCCCGTGACGGGGCCTCAGTCGGAGAGACCCAGTACTTC.